Following are 2 T cell receptor beta chains from one sample sequenced in a study of cytomegalovirus exposure and HLA in healthy donors. Generated by immunoSEQ multiplex PCR, the TCRdb table keeps only in-frame clones and is missing some. This sample has 120,000 to 150,000 clones; about 86% occur once, and the top ten carry less than 3.5%. The sample consisted of PBMCs. All receptors come from a man aged 18-30 years in good health and CMV-seronegative.

This chain connects TRBV5-1 to TRBJ1-1, with TRBD1 matching over 8 bases. The V gene's germline CDR1 is SGHRS and CDR2 YFSETQ. The junction had 2 bases not matched to a gene; V was cut back by 0 bases and J by 4 bases. The CDR3 runs to 14 residues. CDR3 amino acids: CASSLGQGATEAFF. CDR3 DNA sequence: TGCGCCAGCAGCTTGGGGCAGGGGGCCACTGAAGCTTTCTTT.

This clone was detected only a few times. This chain joins TRBV5-1 and TRBJ1-3; 7 nucleotides match TRBD1. Germline values: CDR1 SGHRS, CDR2 YFSETQ. Trimming took 0 bases from V and 4 from J; bases not matched to a gene: 1. The CDR3 sequence is 14 residues long. CDR3 region: CASSLATGGNTIYF. The CDR3 DNA is TGCGCCAGCAGCTTGGCGACAGGGGGAAACACCATATATTTT.